This TCR beta chain was documented in a study of blood T cell repertoires in COVID-19. Libraries were prepared by immunoSEQ multiplex PCR; TCRdb keeps only in-frame clonotypes and omits some of them. The sample lists a few hundred thousand clones, 80% to 90% seen once, with about a tenth in the top ten. Allocation to cohorts depended on clinical history reported by the participants. In germline, CDR1 is LNHDA, CDR2 SQIVND (reference sequence). With V trimmed by 2 bases and J by 0 bases, 5 bases remained unmatched. This CDR3 is 17 amino acids long. The receptor's source is a man aged 18 to 30 with acute COVID-19. This chain links TRBV19 with TRBJ1-5; 9 bases map to TRBD1. Sequenced: PBMCs or T cells enriched from blood (not recorded which). The CDR3 nucleotides read TGTGCCAGTAGTATAAGGGACAGGGATTATAGCAATCAGCCCCAGCATTTT. It codes for CASSIRDRDYSNQPQHF.